The 22 T cell receptor beta chains below come from one sample, sequenced in a study of pediatric ulcerative colitis. Libraries were prepared by immunoSEQ multiplex PCR; TCRdb keeps only in-frame clonotypes and omits some of them. The sample consists of approximately 38,000 clones, roughly 70% of them appearing once. One to two pinch biopsies were taken from the rectum during colonoscopy. Sequencing input: gut tissue. The receptors derive from a boy aged 5-17 years with severe ulcerative colitis.

This chain connects TRBV5-6 to TRBJ2-1; D may be TRBD1 (5 bases). Trimming pared 0 bases from V and 2 bases from J, leaving 15 bases between. Looked up from germline, CDR1 is SGHDT and CDR2 is YYEEEE. The CDR3 has 17 amino acids. The CDR3 coding sequence is TGTGCCAGCAGCTTGGTACCCAGGGAATCCCCCTACAATGAGCAGTTCTTC. Its protein is CASSLVPRESPYNEQFF. Looking up the rest from reference TRBV5-6 and TRBJ2-1 gives the full variable domain: DAGVTQSPTHLIKTRGQQVTLRCSPKSGHDTVSWYQQALGQGPQFIFQYYEEEERQRGNFPDRFSGHQFPNYSSELNVNALLLGDSALYLCASSLVPRESPYNEQFFGPGTRLTVL.

This CDR3 reads CASSPRGSNTEAFF. CDR3 in DNA: TGTGCCAGCTCCCCTCGGGGTTCGAACACTGAAGCTTTCTTT. The chain carries TRBV18 and TRBJ1-1; no clear D gene. This CDR3 contains 14 residues. The germline V gene has CDR1 KGHSH and CDR2 LQKENI. V dropped 6 bases and J dropped 1 base, with 12 bases sitting between them.

The V call is TRBV5-1, the J call TRBJ1-2; no firm D call. Germline-derived CDR1 and CDR2 are SGHRS and YFSETQ. The V end was cut by 0 bases, the J end by 2 bases, with 2 bases between. The CDR3 is 12 residues long. CDR3 coding DNA: TGCGCCAGCAGCTTGGAGAACTATGGCTACACCTTC. It specifies CASSLENYGYTF.

The chain uses TRBV10-3 and TRBJ2-3; unclear D gene. The CDR3 covers 12 residues. Trimming left V 4 bases short and J 0 bases short, with 2 bases between. Looked up from germline, CDR1 is ENHRY and CDR2 is SYGVKD. CDR3 sequence (DNA): TGTGCCATCAGTGCGAGCACAGATACGCAGTATTTT. This encodes CAISASTDTQYF.

The CDR3 coding sequence is TGTGCCAGCAGCTTCTTCCGACAGGGGGGAAATTCACCCCTCCACTTT. This sequence encodes CASSFFRQGGNSPLHF. The chain carries TRBV28 and TRBJ1-6, with 9 bases lining up with TRBD1. The V and J ends lost 6 bases and 7 bases, in that order; junction bases with no gene match: 10. CDR3 size: 16 residues. Germline CDR1 MDHEN, CDR2 SYDVKM.

CDR3 sequence reads: CASSPEVLESYNSPLHF. The DNA for the CDR3 is TGTGCCAGCAGCCCGGAAGTCCTCGAGTCCTATAATTCACCCCTCCACTTT. The chain has TRBV5-4 and TRBJ1-6; D gene unclear. Germline values: CDR1 SGHNT, CDR2 YYREEE (reference sequence). This CDR3 comprises 17 residues. The V and J ends lost 4 bases and 1 base respectively, with 15 bases between them.

V is TRBV2 and J is TRBJ2-1; tentative D call: TRBD2 (5 bases). Per the germline V gene, CDR1 is SNHLY and CDR2 is FYNNEI. The V end lost 7 bases, the J end lost 6 bases, and 16 bases lay between the germline ends. The CDR3 runs to 14 residues. The CDR3: CASIANWGVNEQFF. CDR3 nucleotides: TGTGCCAGCATTGCTAATTGGGGAGTCAATGAGCAGTTCTTC.

The V call is TRBV11-2, the J call TRBJ1-3; unclear D gene. V dropped 3 bases and J dropped 0 bases, with 15 bases sitting between them. The germline V gene encodes CDR1 SGHAT and CDR2 FQNNGV. This CDR3 spans 17 amino acids. Here the CDR3 reads CASSFLDNPFSGNTIYF. DNA for the CDR3: TGTGCCAGCAGCTTTTTGGATAACCCGTTCTCTGGAAACACCATATATTTT. Looking up the rest from reference TRBV11-2 and TRBJ1-3 gives the full variable domain: EAGVAQSPRYKIIEKRQSVAFWCNPISGHATLYWYQQILGQGPKLLIQFQNNGVVDDSQLPKDRFSAERLKGVDSTLKIQPAKLEDSAVYLCASSFLDNPFSGNTIYFGEGSWLTVV.

The chain has TRBV5-6 and TRBJ1-2, with a weak D call TRBD1 (6 bases). Trimming left V 5 bases short and J 7 bases short, with 15 bases between. The CDR3 consists of 13 residues. Germline V gene lookup returns CDR1 SGHDT and CDR2 YYEEEE. CDR3 in DNA: TGTGCCAGCAGACCCCTTGGGGGCTGTGGCTACACCTTC. It codes for CASRPLGGCGYTF.

The chain recombines TRBV10-2 with TRBJ1-2; weak D call: TRBD1 (6 bases). The V end lost 2 bases, the J end lost 1 base, and 11 bases lay between the germline ends. The CDR3 runs 15 residues. CDR1 is WSHSY and CDR2 is SAAADI in the germline V gene. CDR3 region: CASSEGWTVNYGYTF. The CDR3 DNA sequence: TGCGCCAGCAGTGAGGGGTGGACAGTTAACTATGGCTACACCTTC.

The chain is built from TRBV28 and TRBJ1-1; perhaps TRBD1 as D (6 bases). The CDR3 runs to 13 residues. CDR1 is MDHEN and CDR2 is SYDVKM in the germline V gene. V lost 11 bases and J lost 5, with 18 bases in between. The CDR3 DNA reads TGTGCCTGTCAAGGGGGGGGATGGACTGAAGCTTTCTTT. This gives the protein CACQGGGWTEAFF.

This clone was detected a few times. The J gene is TRBJ1-1, the V gene TRBV11-2; TRBD1 agrees at 7 bases. This CDR3 is built from 14 residues. From germline, CDR1 is SGHAT and CDR2 FQNNGV. V shed 5 bases and J 3 bases; nucleotides not matched to a gene: 6. This chain's CDR3 is CASSTRQGYTEAFF. The DNA of the CDR3 is TGTGCCAGCAGCACCCGACAGGGTTACACTGAAGCTTTCTTT. Combining the CDR3 with reference TRBV11-2 and TRBJ1-1 gives the whole variable domain EAGVAQSPRYKIIEKRQSVAFWCNPISGHATLYWYQQILGQGPKLLIQFQNNGVVDDSQLPKDRFSAERLKGVDSTLKIQPAKLEDSAVYLCASSTRQGYTEAFFGQGTRLTVV.

V is TRBV7-2 and J is TRBJ2-5; a possible D gene is TRBD2 (7 bases). V was shortened by 5 bases and J by 3 bases, with 16 bases between the two germline ends. This CDR3 contains 15 residues. Germline values: CDR1 SGHTA, CDR2 FQGNSA. The CDR3 region is CASSLVRGGKETQYF. CDR3 sequence (DNA): TGTGCCAGCAGCCTAGTAAGGGGGGGCAAAGAGACCCAGTACTTC. Drawing the rest from reference TRBV7-2 and TRBJ2-5, the complete variable domain is GAGVSQSPSNKVTEKGKDVELRCDPISGHTALYWYRQSLGQGLEFLIYFQGNSAPDKSGLPSDRFSAERTGGSVSTLTIQRTQQEDSAVYLCASSLVRGGKETQYFGPGTRLLVL.

By sample fraction, this clone is medium-sized (0.01 to 0.1%). The rearrangement joins TRBV14 to TRBJ1-4; no reliable D call. V was trimmed by 4 bases and J by 3 bases, leaving 9 bases between them. This CDR3 has 14 residues. Germline-derived CDR1 and CDR2 are SGHDN and FVKESK. In nucleotides, the CDR3 is TGTGCCAGCAGCCCTTTTGGGGCTAATGAAAAACTGTTTTTT. This translates into CASSPFGANEKLFF.

V usage is TRBV9 and J usage is TRBJ2-7, with D maybe TRBD2 (6 bases). This CDR3 region has 13 residues. Trimming left V 2 bases short and J 7 bases short, with 13 bases between. Looked up from germline, CDR1 is SGDLS and CDR2 is YYNGEE. Written as DNA, the CDR3 is TGTGCCAGCAGCGTCCGGCCCGGGAGAGAGCAGTACTTC. This codes for CASSVRPGREQYF.

This clone was detected only once. The rearrangement joins TRBV6-5 to TRBJ1-1; no firm D call. V lost 5 bases to trimming and J lost 0 bases, with 7 bases between them. CDR1 MNHEY and CDR2 SVGAGI come from the germline V gene. There are 13 residues in the CDR3. DNA of the CDR3: TGTGCCAGCAGTATAGGGCTGAACACTGAAGCTTTCTTT. Protein: CASSIGLNTEAFF.

V and J are TRBV5-1 and TRBJ2-1, with 8 bases aligning to TRBD2. The V and J ends lost 3 bases and 10 bases, in that order; junction bases with no gene match: 12. CDR3 length: 15 amino acids. Germline V gives CDR1 SGHRS, CDR2 YFSETQ. The CDR3 region has the DNA TGCGCCAGCAGCTCGGGACTAGTGGGGGGAGCCGAGCAGTTCTTC. It codes for CASSSGLVGGAEQFF.

This clone turned up a few times. The chain links TRBV5-1 to TRBJ1-2; D gene unclear. CDR3 length: 15 residues. Germline CDR1 is SGHRS and CDR2 is YFSETQ. V was trimmed by 0 bases and J by 6 bases, leaving 15 bases between them. CDR3 in DNA: TGCGCCAGCAGCTTGGCGAGTTCAGACATCGATGGCTACACCTTC. Translation gives CASSLASSDIDGYTF.

In regard to this clone: Other DNA sequences within the sample encode an identical CDR3. The V call is TRBV5-1, the J call TRBJ1-1, with a weak D call TRBD1 (6 bases). Germline-derived CDR1 and CDR2 are SGHRS and YFSETQ. Deletions cut 3 bases from V and 1 base from J, with 10 bases between. The length of the CDR3 is 14 residues. The CDR3: CASSSRTANTEAFF. As DNA, the CDR3 is TGCGCCAGCAGCTCCCGGACAGCGAACACTGAAGCTTTCTTT. Complete variable domain (other parts from reference TRBV5-1 and TRBJ1-1): KAGVTQTPRYLIKTRGQQVTLSCSPISGHRSVSWYQQTPGQGLQFLFEYFSETQRNKGNFPGRFSGRQFSNSRSEMNVSTLELGDSALYLCASSSRTANTEAFFGQGTRLTVV.

The chain couples TRBV28 to TRBJ1-2; a possible D gene is TRBD1 (5 bases). Germline V gene sequence: CDR1 MDHEN, CDR2 SYDVKM. The CDR3 spans 13 residues. The V and J ends lost 3 bases and 7 bases respectively, with 12 bases between them. The CDR3 nucleotides read TGTGCCAGCAGTTTTGGGGCGGTGGGTGGCTACACCTTC. It specifies CASSFGAVGGYTF.

V and J are TRBV2 and TRBJ2-5; D might be TRBD2 (7 bases). CDR3 length: 14 amino acids. CDR1 SNHLY and CDR2 FYNNEI come from the germline V gene. The V end lost 6 bases, the J end lost 4 bases, and 15 bases lay between the germline ends. CDR3 in DNA: TGTGCCAGCAGATTGGGGGGGCCGAGAGAGACCCAGTACTTC. Translation gives CASRLGGPRETQYF. Drawing the rest from reference TRBV2 and TRBJ2-5, the complete variable domain is EPEVTQTPSHQVTQMGQEVILRCVPISNHLYFYWYRQILGQKVEFLVSFYNNEISEKSEIFDDQFSVERPDGSNFTLKIRSTKLEDSAMYFCASRLGGPRETQYFGPGTRLLVL.

V is TRBV19 and J is TRBJ1-5; D gene unclear. With 3 bases removed from V and 0 bases from J, the gap between germline ends came to 6 bases. The length of the CDR3 is 14 residues. Per germline, CDR1 LNHDA and CDR2 SQIVND (reference sequence). The CDR3 coding sequence is TGTGCCAGTAGTATCGGGAATAGCAATCAGCCCCAGCATTTT. It is translated as CASSIGNSNQPQHF.